This T cell receptor (beta chain) stems from a study of cytomegalovirus exposure and HLA in healthy donors. Study-level information: Clustering assigned 81% of the approximately 400 genotyped donors to the Caucasian-associated ancestry cluster. Study results and limitations: A later analysis reportedly found that, within productive TCRs, an Asian-associated ancestry cluster had fewer N-insertions than the mean observed across the roughly 730 donors. TCR beta V- and J-gene trimming was later associated with a missense DCLRE1C variant.

There were likely unrecorded immune exposures, though donors were nominally healthy when sampled. For this clone: Its antigen is as yet unknown.

The V gene lost 7 bases and the J gene lost 6 bases, with 18 bases spanning the gap. The CDR3 spans 14 residues. Germline CDR1 and CDR2: SGHRS and YFSETQ. In the PCR, 60 Vbeta and 13 Jbeta primers were used. Here immunoSEQ multiplex PCR was the method, and the copy in TCRdb shows in-frame clones only, minus some. The data contain approximately 120,000 clones, more than 15% of them singletons. Sequencing was performed on PBMCs. This chain joins TRBV5-1 and TRBJ2-3, with D possibly matching TRBD1 (5 bases). The receptor was derived from a female donor in good health and CMV-seropositive. In DNA, the CDR3 is TGCGCCAGCCAGACAGCCCCCGCGGTGGATACGCAGTATTTT. It codes for CASQTAPAVDTQYF.